This note documents a single TCR beta chain sequence. The antigen is unknown. This specimen belongs to a study of siplizumab effects on memory and regulatory T cells. General study findings and limits: The study did not confirm that proliferating Tregs from siplizumab cultures were suppressive.

Sequencing used immunoSEQ multiplex PCR; TCRdb keeps in-frame clones, though not all of them. The repertoire includes 65,000 to 90,000 clones, 90% to 95% of them detected once, and about 5% sits in the top ten. The sequence derives from a human donor in good health. The sample comprised CD8+ T cells sorted from blood.

DNA for the CDR3: TGTGCCAGTAGTTACGATAACGACAGGGTAGAAACTGAAGCTTTCTTT. It specifies CASSYDNDRVETEAFF. The chain joins TRBV19 to TRBJ1-1; 7 bases agree with TRBD1. CDR3 length: 16 residues. Germline loops: CDR1 LNHDA, CDR2 SQIVND (reference sequence). With 5 bases clipped from V and 5 bases from J, the junction kept 14 bases outside the gene matches.